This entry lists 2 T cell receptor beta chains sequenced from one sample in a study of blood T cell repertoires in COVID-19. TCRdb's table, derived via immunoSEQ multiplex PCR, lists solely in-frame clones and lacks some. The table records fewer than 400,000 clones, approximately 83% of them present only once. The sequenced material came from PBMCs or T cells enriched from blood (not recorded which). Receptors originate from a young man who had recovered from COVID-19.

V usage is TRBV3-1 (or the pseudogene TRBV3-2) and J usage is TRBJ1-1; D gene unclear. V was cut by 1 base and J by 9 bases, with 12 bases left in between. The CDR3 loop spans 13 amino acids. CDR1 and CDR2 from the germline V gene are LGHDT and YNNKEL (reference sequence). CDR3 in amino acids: CASSQVGEDQAFF. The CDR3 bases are TGTGCCAGCAGCCAAGTCGGCGAGGATCAAGCTTTCTTT.

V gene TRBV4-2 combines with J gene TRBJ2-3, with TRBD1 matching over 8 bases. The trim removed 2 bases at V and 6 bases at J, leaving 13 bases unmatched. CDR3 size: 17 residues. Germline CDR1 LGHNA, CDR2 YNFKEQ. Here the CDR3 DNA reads TGTGCCAGCAGCCAACAACGGACAGGGACGGGGTCGGATACGCAGTATTTT. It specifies CASSQQRTGTGSDTQYF.